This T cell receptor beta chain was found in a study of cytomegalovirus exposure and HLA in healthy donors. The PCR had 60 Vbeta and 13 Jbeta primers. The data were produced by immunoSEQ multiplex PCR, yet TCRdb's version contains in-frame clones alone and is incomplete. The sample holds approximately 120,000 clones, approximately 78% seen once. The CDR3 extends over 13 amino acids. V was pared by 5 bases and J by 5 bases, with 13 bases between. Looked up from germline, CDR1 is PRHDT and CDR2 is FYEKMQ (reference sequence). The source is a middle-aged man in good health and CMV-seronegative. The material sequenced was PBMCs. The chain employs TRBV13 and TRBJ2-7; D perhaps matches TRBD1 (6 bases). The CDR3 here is CASSPTGRDEQYF. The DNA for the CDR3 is TGTGCCAGCAGCCCTACAGGGCGGGACGAGCAGTACTTC.